The subject of this entry is one TCR beta chain. No antigen is known for it. Amplifying from RNA transcripts, the study obtained TCR beta CDR3 regions. Amplification began with first-round RT-PCR using HTBI primers, then second-round multiplex PCR was performed. MiXCR, applied by TCRdb to the multiplex PCR reads, yields one record per CDR3 protein. The sample shows 740,000 or so distinct CDR3 sequences, 40% of them seen only once. Orbital computed tomography, together with clinical symptoms, serum thyroxine, TRAb and thyroid ultrasound, was used for diagnosis. This record comes from a study of Graves' ophthalmopathy and Graves' hyperthyroidism. Findings and caveats of the study: The model forecast ophthalmopathy progression, reaching 70.59% sensitivity and 72% to 80% specificity. Appearing in blood as well were most expanded thyroid clonotypes above 0.001 frequency.

The germline gives CDR1 SGHTA, CDR2 FQGTGA. The CDR3 length is 13 residues. Trimming left V 5 bases short and J 7 bases short, with 15 bases between. The J gene is TRBJ2-7, the V gene TRBV7-3; the D is unclear. The receptor was derived from an adult man with Graves' ophthalmopathy. The sequencing sample was made of peripheral blood. The DNA of the CDR3 is TGTGCCAGCAGCCCCCGGGTGGCCGGGGAGCAGTACTTC. This sequence encodes CASSPRVAGEQYF.